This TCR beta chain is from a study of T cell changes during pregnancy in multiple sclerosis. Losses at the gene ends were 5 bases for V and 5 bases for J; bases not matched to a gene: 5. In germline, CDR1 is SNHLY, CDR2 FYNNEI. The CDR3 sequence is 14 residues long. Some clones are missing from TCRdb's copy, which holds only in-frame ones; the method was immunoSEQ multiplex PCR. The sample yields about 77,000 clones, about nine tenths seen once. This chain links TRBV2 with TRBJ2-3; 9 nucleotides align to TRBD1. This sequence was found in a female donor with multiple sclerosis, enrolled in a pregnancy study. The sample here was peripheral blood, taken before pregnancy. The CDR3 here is CASSRDRVIDTQYF. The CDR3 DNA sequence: TGTGCCAGCAGTCGGGACAGGGTTATAGATACGCAGTATTTT.